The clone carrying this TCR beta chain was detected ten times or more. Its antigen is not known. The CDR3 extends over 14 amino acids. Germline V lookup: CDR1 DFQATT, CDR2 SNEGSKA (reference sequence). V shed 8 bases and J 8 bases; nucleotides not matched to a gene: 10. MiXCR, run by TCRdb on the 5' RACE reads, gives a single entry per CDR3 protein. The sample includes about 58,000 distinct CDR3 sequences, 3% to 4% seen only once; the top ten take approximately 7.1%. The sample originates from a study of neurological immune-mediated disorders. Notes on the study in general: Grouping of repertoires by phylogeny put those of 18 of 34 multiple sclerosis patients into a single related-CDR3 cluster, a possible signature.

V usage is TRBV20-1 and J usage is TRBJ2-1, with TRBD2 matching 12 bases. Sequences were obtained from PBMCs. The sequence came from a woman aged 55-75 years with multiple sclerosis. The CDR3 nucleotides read TGCAGTTACACAAGGACTAGCGGGATCTATGAGCAGTTCTTC. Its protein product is CSYTRTSGIYEQFF.